This T cell receptor beta chain was sequenced in a study of blood T cells in healthy people across ages. Findings and caveats of the study: Any conclusive comparison of naive versus antigen-experienced cells was prevented by using unsorted PBMCs.

The CDR3 sequence is 16 residues long. The germline CDR1 and CDR2 sequences are SEHNR and FQNEAQ (reference sequence). V lost 4 bases and J 10 bases, leaving 20 bases between the germline ends. It was with a sample-barcoded 5' primer and a J-beta primer mix that a second PCR of roughly 7 to 12 cycles was run. TCRdb itself ran the 5' RACE reads through MiXCR, one entry per CDR3 protein. The repertoire includes 2 million or so distinct CDR3 sequences, approximately 50% of them detected once, and 2.1% sits in the top ten. On this clonotype itself: Its antigen is unidentified.

This TCR was recovered from a woman aged 35 to 49 in good health. V gene TRBV7-9 combines with J gene TRBJ1-6; weak D call: TRBD1 (6 bases). Sequenced material: blood. The CDR3 protein is CASSSSGGQGGSPLHF. Written as DNA, the CDR3 is TGTGCCAGCAGCTCTAGCGGGGGGCAGGGAGGCTCACCCCTCCACTTT.